This T cell receptor beta chain stems from a study of T cell changes during pregnancy in multiple sclerosis. Generated by immunoSEQ multiplex PCR, the TCRdb table keeps only in-frame clones and is missing some. Among some 33,000 clones listed, 89% were seen once. The CDR3 contains 14 residues. Germline trimming cut 7 bases from V and 7 bases from J; bases unmatched to any gene: 9. Germline V CDR1 and CDR2: MNHNY, SVGAGI (reference sequence). V gene TRBV6-6 combines with J gene TRBJ2-1, with 8 bases aligning to TRBD1. Material: CD8+ T cells from peripheral blood mononuclear cells, obtained in the third trimester of pregnancy. This TCR derives from a female donor with multiple sclerosis, enrolled in a pregnancy study. The CDR3 reads CASNTGTGMNEQFF. CDR3 coding DNA: TGTGCCAGCAATACCGGGACAGGTATGAATGAGCAGTTCTTC.